This TCR beta chain is drawn from a study of cytomegalovirus exposure and HLA in healthy donors (dated by TCRdb to about 2017). With regard to the full study: An earlier analysis of some 600 of the donors reported 250 to 300 Gb of sequence data and some 110 million unique TCR beta sequences obtained from approximately 180 million T cells. The genetic ancestry cluster associated with self-reported Caucasian donors included around four fifths of the 398 genotyped donors. Donor age, sex, ethnicity and CMV serostatus were compiled together with the repertoire data. Besides the first cohort of about 730 subjects, a separate validation cohort made up of 120 different subjects was used. A later genetic analysis took genome-wide SNP genotypes for about 65% of the 666 donors and used that subset as a discovery cohort. To decide whether each TCR beta V gene segment behaved as functional or pseudogenic, an earlier analysis of some 600 of the donors relied on high-throughput TCR beta sequencing. The study profiled the T cell repertoires of under 850 subjects by immunosequencing and related them to cytomegalovirus serostatus. Among about 390 genotyped donors of the cohort, an average of around 240,000 unique TCR beta nucleotide sequences were sequenced per donor, roughly a sixth of them non-productive. The study aimed to test whether signatures of past pathogen exposure could be identified by cataloging public T cell receptors. In the later analysis, no new phenotypic data were used to find candidate immune exposures; instead, reliance was placed on TCR beta sequences and their occurrence across donors. A later analysis re-analyzed previously published TCR beta repertoires from roughly 600 donors and added high-resolution HLA genotyping to study TCR occurrence patterns. HLA typing covered class I and class II loci at four-digit resolution. An early release covering some 640 HLA-typed donors comprised about 310 gigabases of sequencing data and around 80 million unique TCR sequences. The number of donors typed differed by locus, with roughly 629-640 for A, B, C, DRB1 and DQB1, roughly 520 for DQA1, over 600 for DPA1, and some 440 for DPB1. The study combined high-throughput TCR immunosequencing, statistical association of individual TCRs with disease status, and machine learning to predict cytomegalovirus infection status. Every repertoire in the discovery cohort had been generated on one and the same sequencing platform. Several DR-DQ haplotypes were handled as single units for association and clustering because linkage in the cohort was strong.

This clone was seen a few times. The target of this receptor is not known. Nothing much larger sits one base from this clone, and base qualities are not available. CDR1 SEHNR and CDR2 FQNEAQ are derived from the germline V gene (reference sequence). There are 15 amino acids in the CDR3, from cysteine to phenylalanine inclusive. Left in the record is the CDR3 DNA by itself, 45 bases read in frame from the first base. Trimming accounts for 5 bases at V and 10 bases at J, while the number of junction bases matched to no gene is 13. Study-wide conclusions, independent of this receptor: Only TCR beta chains were sequenced in this cohort, and the absence of alpha or paired-chain data limited detectable features. Because counts were too low, seventeen rarely observed V segments, including chromosome 9 orphons, were excluded from the earlier analysis of 587 of the donors. In a later analysis, several top co-occurrence clusters were reported to appear linked to parvovirus B19, influenza, CMV and Epstein-Barr virus. Because some donors lacked HLA typing at each locus, the association tests relied only on the typed subset. In a later analysis, the rate of TCR association differed among HLA loci, with DRB1 alleles having the most associated TCRs and HLA-C alleles having the fewest. The classifier was reported to diagnose cytomegalovirus status with high specificity and sensitivity in both the original cohort and the validation cohort. Because the 87-base-pair reads could not distinguish some IMGT-functional V segments, including TRBV6-2 and TRBV6-3, those segments were excluded. For the cohort, immune exposure information was limited to CMV serostatus. Presence/absence analyses assumed roughly uniform sequencing depth across donors, an assumption that may not hold. A later analysis associated about 17,000 TCR beta sequences with specific HLA alleles at a false discovery rate of 0.05. In the study, around 150 TCR beta chains were listed as associated with cytomegalovirus. A few of the identified cytomegalovirus-associated TCR beta chains were confirmed in vitro to be specific for cytomegalovirus antigens. In a later analysis, HLA-associated TCR beta chains were found to be more clonally expanded and to have lower generation probabilities than equally common non-associated chains. A later genetic analysis reported fewer N-insertions in productive TCRs among donors in an Asian-associated ancestry cluster than the roughly 700-donor mean. Linkage disequilibrium might explain the correlated functional status among segregating V segments, but an unknown experimental factor could not be ruled out. Strong co-occurrence of HLA alleles, especially DR and DQ, made assigning TCR associations to individual alleles difficult. Most TCR sequences were seen in very few donors, while some public TCRs were found in many individuals. A group of highly shared sequence variants was considered likely to be a technical artifact of the sequencing pipeline. The authors suggested that the approach could potentially be generalized to other disease states and immunological phenotypes. A further reported finding was that TCR beta sequences accurately predicted the HLA-A and HLA-B alleles for most subjects in the first cohort. In a later analysis, most CMV-associated TCR beta chains were found to appear HLA-restricted, with HLA associations seemingly driven largely by CMV exposure. In an earlier analysis of 587 of the donors, most TCR beta V segments were observed in productive rearrangements about 90% or about 30% of the time, broadly matching IMGT annotations. In a later genetic analysis, a missense DCLRE1C variant was associated with V-gene and J-gene trimming of TCR beta chains, and the association was replicated in an independent cohort.

The method behind the library was the immunoSEQ multiplex PCR assay. The multiplex PCR relied on a mix of 60 forward primers for TCR Vbeta segments and 13 reverse primers for TCR Jbeta segments. Amplification of the CDR3 region of rearranged TCR beta genes was performed with a multiplex PCR assay on genomic DNA. The Illumina HiSeq System was used to sequence the amplified TCR beta libraries as 87-base-pair reads. In the paper's pipeline: A later analysis counted tens of millions of unique TCR beta chains across the 666 repertoires, and some 12 million of these chains were shared by at least two donors. Raw reads were error-corrected and collapsed into unique sequences with a nearest-neighbor algorithm that merged closely related sequences to remove PCR and sequencing errors. To assign V, D and J gene segments, CDR3 sequences were aligned to IMGT reference sequences. For a sequence to be retained, a match of at least six nucleotides was required to both a V gene segment and a J gene segment. A rearrangement was called productive if the CDR3 had no stop codons and remained in frame with V and J, and every other rearrangement was called non-productive. Following IMGT convention, CDR3 was defined as the stretch from the second conserved V-encoded cysteine up to the conserved J-encoded phenylalanine. The earlier analysis of 587 of the donors excluded sequences that lacked an unambiguous match to a single V gene segment. An earlier analysis of fewer than 750 of the donors called V segments functional above 56.7% productive rearrangements and segregating when the between-donor standard deviation exceeded 5%. A statistical classification framework was built to diagnose cytomegalovirus status from the catalog of TCR beta chain sequences. In a later analysis, TCR nucleotide sequences were compared against IMGT/GENE-DB human TR gene sequences so that V and J genes could be assigned. The TCRdist pipeline was used in a later analysis to assign CDR3 sequences and most-parsimonious VDJ recombination scenarios. In a later analysis, every TCR beta chain was defined by the combination of its CDR3 amino acid sequence and its V-gene family, and reads without a unique V-gene family were dropped. In a later analysis, 500 to 700 highly shared, low-generation-probability nucleotide sequences were removed to address suspected cross-contamination and a sequencing artifact. In a later analysis, a clonal expansion index was calculated for each public chain from normalized within-repertoire ranks of inferred template counts. A later analysis computed generation probabilities with a VDJ recombination model fitted to out-of-frame rearrangements, and checked the results against IGoR. Hypergeometric tests were used in a later analysis to score TCR-TCR, TCR-HLA and TCR-CMV co-occurrence, with a repertoire-size bias correction applied to the TCR pairs. False discovery rates were estimated in a later analysis by permuting HLA or CMV assignments 20 times. A later analysis grouped co-occurring TCRs with DBSCAN, adding TCRdist sequence similarity when clustering within HLA-allele-positive subsets. For co-occurrence clustering, repertoires with fewer than 30,000 or more than 120,000 public chains were excluded, along with five repertoires with anomalous nucleotide sharing. TCRdb re-hosts the immuneACCESS table, in-frame sequences only. Its copies lack some clones; in the studies checked, an unresolved V gene accounts for under half of them, and the cause for the rest is not known. The DNA was the basis for D and trimming; V, J and clone size are from that table. This sample holds 55,000 to 80,000 clones; 70% to 85% were observed only once. Clones ranked in the top ten supply roughly 8% of the sample.

In total, 500 to 700 healthy bone marrow donors made up the cohort. At the time of sampling, every cohort member was nominally healthy, though immune exposures that went unrecorded were likely present. The donor was CMV seropositive and was included in the group of 300 or so seropositive cohort members. A peripheral blood sample was provided by each donor, and peripheral blood mononuclear cells were used for TCR beta sequencing. The Qiagen DNeasy Blood Extraction Kit was used to extract genomic DNA from the blood cell samples. The receptor's source is a man aged 60 to 69 in good health and CMV-seropositive. This chain joins TRBV7-9 to TRBJ2-1; TRBD2 matches 8 bases in the middle. Sequenced: PBMCs. CDR3 loop: CASSRGTGGPEEQFF. The sequence in DNA is TGTGCCAGCAGCCGAGGGACGGGGGGGCCAGAGGAGCAGTTCTTC.